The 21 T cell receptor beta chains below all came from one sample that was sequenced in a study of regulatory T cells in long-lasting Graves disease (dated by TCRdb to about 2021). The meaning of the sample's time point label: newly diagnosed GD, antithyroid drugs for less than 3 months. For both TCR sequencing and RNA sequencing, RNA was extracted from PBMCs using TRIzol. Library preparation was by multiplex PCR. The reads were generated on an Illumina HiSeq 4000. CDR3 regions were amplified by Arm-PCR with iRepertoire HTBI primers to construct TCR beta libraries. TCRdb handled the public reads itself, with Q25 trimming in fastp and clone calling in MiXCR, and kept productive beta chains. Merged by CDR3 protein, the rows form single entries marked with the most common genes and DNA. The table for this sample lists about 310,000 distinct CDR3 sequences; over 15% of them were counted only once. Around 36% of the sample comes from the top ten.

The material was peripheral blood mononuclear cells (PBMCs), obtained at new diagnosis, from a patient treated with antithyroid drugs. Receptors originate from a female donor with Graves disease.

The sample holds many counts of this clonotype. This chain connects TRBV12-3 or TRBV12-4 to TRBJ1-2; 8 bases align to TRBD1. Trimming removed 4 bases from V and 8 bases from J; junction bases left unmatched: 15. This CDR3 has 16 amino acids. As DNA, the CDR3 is TGTGCCAGCAGTTCCGACTGGGGGCAGGGGGCATCCGGCTACACCTTC. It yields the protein CASSSDWGQGASGYTF.

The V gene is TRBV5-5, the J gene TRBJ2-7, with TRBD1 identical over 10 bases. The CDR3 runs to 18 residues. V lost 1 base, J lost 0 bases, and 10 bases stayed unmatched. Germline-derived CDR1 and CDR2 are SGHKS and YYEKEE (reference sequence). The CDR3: CASSLRGGWDRGSYEQYF. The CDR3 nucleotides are TGTGCCAGCAGCTTGCGGGGGGGGTGGGACAGGGGCTCCTACGAGCAGTACTTC.

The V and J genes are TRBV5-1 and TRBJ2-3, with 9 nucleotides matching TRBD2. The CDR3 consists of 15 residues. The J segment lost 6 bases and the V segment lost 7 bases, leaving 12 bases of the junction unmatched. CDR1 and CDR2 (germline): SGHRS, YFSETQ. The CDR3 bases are TGCGCCAGCGGGGTTAGCGGGAGTGCACGTGATACGCAGTATTTT. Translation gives CASGVSGSARDTQYF.

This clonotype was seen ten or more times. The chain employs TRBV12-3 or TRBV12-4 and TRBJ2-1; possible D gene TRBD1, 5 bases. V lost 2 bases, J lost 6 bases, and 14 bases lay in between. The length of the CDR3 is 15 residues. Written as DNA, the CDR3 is TGTGCCAGCAGTTTAAAGGGGCCCCCGTTCAATGAGCAGTTCTTC. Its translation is CASSLKGPPFNEQFF.

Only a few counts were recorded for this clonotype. Written as DNA, the CDR3 is TGTGCCAGCAGCACCGGAGGAGTAGTGTTGGACGGCGCCGGGGAGCTGTTTTTT. Encoded protein: CASSTGGVVLDGAGELFF. The chain uses TRBV5-8 and TRBJ2-2; weak D call: TRBD2 (5 bases). This CDR3 contains 18 residues. Trimming removed 4 bases from V and 6 bases from J, with 25 bases in between. Germline V gives CDR1 SGHTS, CDR2 YDEGEE.

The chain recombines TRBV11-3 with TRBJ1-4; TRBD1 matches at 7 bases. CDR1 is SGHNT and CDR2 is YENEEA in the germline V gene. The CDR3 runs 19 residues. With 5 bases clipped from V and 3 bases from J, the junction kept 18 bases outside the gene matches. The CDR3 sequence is CASSNPTGTAGRPNEKLFF. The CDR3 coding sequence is TGTGCCAGCAGCAACCCGACCGGGACAGCGGGCCGGCCTAATGAAAAACTGTTTTTT.

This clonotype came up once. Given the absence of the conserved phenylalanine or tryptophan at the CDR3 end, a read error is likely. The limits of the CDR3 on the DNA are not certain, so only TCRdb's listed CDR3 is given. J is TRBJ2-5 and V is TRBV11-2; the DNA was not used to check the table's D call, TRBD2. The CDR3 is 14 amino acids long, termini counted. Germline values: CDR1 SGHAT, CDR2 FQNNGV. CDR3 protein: CASSPRLARLSPCL.

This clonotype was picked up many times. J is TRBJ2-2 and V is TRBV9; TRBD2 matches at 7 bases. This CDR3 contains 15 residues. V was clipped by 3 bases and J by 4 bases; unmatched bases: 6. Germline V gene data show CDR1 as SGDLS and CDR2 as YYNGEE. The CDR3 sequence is CASSAVAGVTGELFF. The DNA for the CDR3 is TGTGCCAGCAGCGCGGTAGCGGGTGTCACCGGGGAGCTGTTTTTT.

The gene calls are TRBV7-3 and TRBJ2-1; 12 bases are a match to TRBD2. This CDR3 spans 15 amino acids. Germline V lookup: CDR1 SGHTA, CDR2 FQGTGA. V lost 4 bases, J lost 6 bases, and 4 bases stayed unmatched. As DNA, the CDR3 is TGTGCCAGCAGCTCGACTAGCGGGAGATCCAATGAGCAGTTCTTC. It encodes CASSSTSGRSNEQFF. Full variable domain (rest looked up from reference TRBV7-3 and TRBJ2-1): GAGVSQTPSNKVTEKGKYVELRCDPISGHTALYWYRQSLGQGPEFLIYFQGTGAADDSGLPNDRFFAVRPEGSVSTLKIQRTERGDSAVYLCASSSTSGRSNEQFFGPGTRLTVL.

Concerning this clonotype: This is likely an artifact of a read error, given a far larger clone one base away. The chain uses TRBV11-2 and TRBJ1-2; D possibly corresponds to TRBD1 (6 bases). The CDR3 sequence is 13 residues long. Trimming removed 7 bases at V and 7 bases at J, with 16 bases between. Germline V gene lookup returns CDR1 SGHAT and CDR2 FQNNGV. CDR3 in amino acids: CASTPSRGAGYTF. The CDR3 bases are TGTGCCAGCACCCCATCCAGGGGAGCTGGCTACACCTTC.

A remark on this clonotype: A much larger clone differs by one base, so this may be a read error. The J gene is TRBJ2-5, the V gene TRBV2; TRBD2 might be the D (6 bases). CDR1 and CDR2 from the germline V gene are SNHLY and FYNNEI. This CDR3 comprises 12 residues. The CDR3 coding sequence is TGTGCCAGCGGAGCGGGCTGGGGGACCCGGTACTTC. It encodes CASGAGWGTRYF.

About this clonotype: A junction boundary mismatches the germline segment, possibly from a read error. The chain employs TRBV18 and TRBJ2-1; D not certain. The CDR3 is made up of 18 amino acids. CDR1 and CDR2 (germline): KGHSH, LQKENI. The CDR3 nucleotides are TGTGCCAGCTCACCAATCTCAGAGGCTTGGGATCACTACAATGAGCAGTCCTTC. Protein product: CASSPISEAWDHYNEQSF.

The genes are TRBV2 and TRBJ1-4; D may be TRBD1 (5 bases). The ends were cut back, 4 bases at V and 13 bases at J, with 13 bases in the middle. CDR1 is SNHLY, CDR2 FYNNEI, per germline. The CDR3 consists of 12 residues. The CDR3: CASSGDLELLFF. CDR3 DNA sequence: TGTGCCAGCAGTGGGGACTTGGAGCTACTGTTTTTT.

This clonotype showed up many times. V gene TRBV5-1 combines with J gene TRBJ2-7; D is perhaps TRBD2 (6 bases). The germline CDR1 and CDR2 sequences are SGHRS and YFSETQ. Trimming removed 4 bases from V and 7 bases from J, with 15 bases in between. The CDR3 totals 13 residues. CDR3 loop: CASSDPGVKEQYF. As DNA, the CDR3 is TGCGCCAGCAGCGATCCGGGGGTGAAAGAGCAGTACTTC.

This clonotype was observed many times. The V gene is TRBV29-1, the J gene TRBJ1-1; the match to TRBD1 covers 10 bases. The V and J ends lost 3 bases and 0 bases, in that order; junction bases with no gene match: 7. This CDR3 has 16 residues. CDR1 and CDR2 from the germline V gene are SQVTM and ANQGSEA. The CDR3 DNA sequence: TGCAGCGTTGATGGACAGGGGGAAGTCCTGAACACTGAAGCTTTCTTT. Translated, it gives CSVDGQGEVLNTEAFF.

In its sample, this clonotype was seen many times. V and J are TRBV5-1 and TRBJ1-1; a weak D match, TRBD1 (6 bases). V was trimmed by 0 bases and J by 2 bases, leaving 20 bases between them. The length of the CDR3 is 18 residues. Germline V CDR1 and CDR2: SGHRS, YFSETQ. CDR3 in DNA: TGCGCCAGCAGCTTGGAGGGGGGAGGTGTCGTCAGCAACACTGAAGCTTTCTTT. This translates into CASSLEGGGVVSNTEAFF.

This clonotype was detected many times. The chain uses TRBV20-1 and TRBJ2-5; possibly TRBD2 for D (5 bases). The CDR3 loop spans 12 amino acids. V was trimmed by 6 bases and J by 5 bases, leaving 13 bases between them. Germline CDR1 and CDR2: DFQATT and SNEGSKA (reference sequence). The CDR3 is CSARQVAETQYF. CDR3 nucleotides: TGCAGTGCCAGACAAGTAGCGGAGACCCAGTACTTC.

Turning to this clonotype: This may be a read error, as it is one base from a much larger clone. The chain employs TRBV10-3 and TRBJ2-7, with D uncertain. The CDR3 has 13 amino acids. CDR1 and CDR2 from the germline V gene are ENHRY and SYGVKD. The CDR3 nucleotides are TGTGCCATCAGTGAAGTGTGGCCGCTACATGCCATCGTC. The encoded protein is CAISEVWPLHAIV.

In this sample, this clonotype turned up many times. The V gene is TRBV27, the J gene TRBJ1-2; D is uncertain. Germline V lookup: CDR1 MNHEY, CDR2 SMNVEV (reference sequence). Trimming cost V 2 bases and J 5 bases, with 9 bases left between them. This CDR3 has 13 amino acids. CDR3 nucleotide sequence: TGTGCCAGCAGTTTAGGACTGACATATGGCTACACCTTC. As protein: CASSLGLTYGYTF.

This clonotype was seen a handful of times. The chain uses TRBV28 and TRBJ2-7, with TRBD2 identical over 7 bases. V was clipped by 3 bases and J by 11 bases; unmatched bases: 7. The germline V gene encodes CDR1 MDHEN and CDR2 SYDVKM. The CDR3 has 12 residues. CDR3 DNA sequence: TGTGCCAGCAGTTTCCTCCAGGGAGGGGAGTACTTC. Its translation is CASSFLQGGEYF.

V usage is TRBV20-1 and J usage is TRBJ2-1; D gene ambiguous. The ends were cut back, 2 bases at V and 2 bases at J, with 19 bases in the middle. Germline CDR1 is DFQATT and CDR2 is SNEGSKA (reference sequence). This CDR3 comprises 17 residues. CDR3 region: CSARFYTSVQTYNEQFF. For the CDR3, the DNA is TGCAGTGCTAGATTCTATACGAGCGTTCAAACCTACAATGAGCAGTTCTTC.